Listed below are T cell receptor beta chains from one sample, sequenced in a study of T cells in Graves' hyperthyroidism and ophthalmopathy. TCRdb used MiXCR to reprocess the multiplex PCR reads, holding one entry per CDR3 protein. Counted here are approximately 690,000 distinct CDR3 sequences, more than 14% occurring once; the ten biggest clones make up 12%. The sample was blood. These receptors all come from a woman between 50 and 59 years old with Graves' ophthalmopathy. CDR3s include the opening cysteine and the closing phenylalanine or tryptophan. A D gene is named only where the DNA matches it firmly. Size is omitted from some rows. Given values are once, few, many or a class for expanded clones.

V	J	size	D	DNA	CDR3
TRBV12-3/TRBV12-4	TRBJ1-5	many	NA	TGTGCCAGCAGGCTCTCGGGGGGCGTGGGCAATCAGCCCCAGCATTTT	CASRLSGGVGNQPQHF
TRBV6-1	TRBJ2-7	many	NA	TGTGCCAGCAGTGGAAACTATCCGAGCTACGAGCAGTACTTC	CASSGNYPSYEQYF
TRBV4-2	TRBJ2-7	NA	NA	TGTGCCAGCAGCCCTTCCGGCCGCGGGTACTCCTACGAGCAGTACTTC	CASSPSGRGYSYEQYF
TRBV6-1	TRBJ2-7	many	NA	TGTGCCAGCCGACGAGGGTGGCTATCCACAAGCTACGAGCAGTACTTC	CASRRGWLSTSYEQYF
TRBV28	TRBJ2-3	many	NA	TGTGCCAGCAGTTTTGAAGGACATCTACCAGATACGCAGTATTTT	CASSFEGHLPDTQYF
TRBV30	TRBJ1-1	NA	NA	TGTGCCTGGAGTGTACTGAGCACTGAAGCTTTCTTT	CAWSVLSTEAFF
TRBV7-3	TRBJ2-1	NA	NA	TGTGCCAGCAGCTTTTCGAGCTCCTACAATGAGCAGTCCTTC	CASSFSSSYNEQSF
TRBV20-1	TRBJ2-7	few	NA	TGCAGTGCTCGCGGGGACAGAACAACCTACGAGCAGTACTTC	CSARGDRTTYEQYF
TRBV12-3/TRBV12-4	TRBJ1-1	many	NA	TGTGCCAGCAAATATAGGACTGAAGCTTTCTTT	CASKYRTEAFF
TRBV7-2	TRBJ2-6	many	NA	TGTGCCAGCAGCTTAGCCTTGGGTTTCGGGGCCAACGTCCTGACTTTC	CASSLALGFGANVLTF
TRBV28	TRBJ2-6	many	NA	TGTGCCAGCAGTTTTACGTCCTCTGGGGCCAACGTCCTGACTTTC	CASSFTSSGANVLTF
TRBV12-3/TRBV12-4	TRBJ2-1	many	NA	TGTGCCAGCAGTTTTGGCCAGGGGTTAGACAATGAGCAGTTCTTC	CASSFGQGLDNEQFF
TRBV20-1	TRBJ2-4	many	TRBD2	TGCAGTGCTAGAGGTCGGGGAGGGCCGGCCAAAAACATTCAGTACTTC	CSARGRGGPAKNIQYF
TRBV7-6	TRBJ2-2	few	NA	TGTGCCAGCAGCTCCAGGGGGGCCACCGGGGAGCTGTTTTTT	CASSSRGATGELFF
TRBV6-1	TRBJ1-1	many	NA	TGTGCCAGCGAAGGGTCTGAAGCTTTCTTT	CASEGSEAFF
TRBV12-3/TRBV12-4	TRBJ2-4	NA	TRBD1	TGTGCCAGCAGCTCCTCTTCACAGGGGGCGACCAAAAACATTCAGTACTTC	CASSSSSQGATKNIQYF
TRBV19	TRBJ1-5	few	TRBD1	TGTGCCAGTAGTCTAAACCACAGGGGCGGTCAGCCCCAGCATTTT	CASSLNHRGGQPQHF
TRBV10-3	TRBJ1-5	NA	TRBD1	TGTGCCATCAGTGAACAGGGGGGAGGCAATCAGCCCCAGCATTTT	CAISEQGGGNQPQHF
TRBV6-2/TRBV6-3	TRBJ2-5	many	TRBD2	TGTGCCAGCAGTCACCCGGGACTAGCGATACAAGAGACCCAGTACTTC	CASSHPGLAIQETQYF
TRBV28	TRBJ2-1	NA	TRBD2	TGTGCCAGCAGTTTATTTGGTCTAGCGGCTCACGAGCAGTTCTTC	CASSLFGLAAHEQFF
TRBV28	TRBJ2-4	few	TRBD1	TGTGCCAGCAGTTCGTCGATACAGGGGGATCTTCAGTACTTC	CASSSSIQGDLQYF
TRBV7-2	TRBJ2-5	many	TRBD1	TGTGCCAGCAGCATACCACAGGGGAATCAAGAGACCCAGTACTTC	CASSIPQGNQETQYF
TRBV11-2	TRBJ2-7	many	NA	TGTGCCAGCAGCTTGCAAGGAAACTACGAGCAGTACTTC	CASSLQGNYEQYF
TRBV28	TRBJ1-4	many	TRBD1	TGTGCCAGCAGCTTACTCCGACAGGGGGCGGATGAAAAACTGTTTTTT	CASSLLRQGADEKLFF
TRBV7-9	TRBJ2-5	many	NA	TGTGCCAGCAGCTTTCGCGGGGCCCAGTACTTC	CASSFRGAQYF
TRBV29-1	TRBJ1-1	NA	TRBD1	TGCAGCGTTACGGGACAGCCGAACACTGAAGCTTTCTTT	CSVTGQPNTEAFF
TRBV3-1	TRBJ1-3	NA	NA	TGTGCCAGCAGCCAAGATTGGGGGCGGTCTGGAAACACCATATATTTT	CASSQDWGRSGNTIYF
TRBV28	TRBJ1-5	NA	NA	TGTGCCAGCACCAGCAAACAAGGACACGGCTTAAATCAGCCCCAGCATTTT	CASTSKQGHGLNQPQHF
TRBV9	TRBJ1-2	NA	TRBD1	TGTGCCAGCAGCGCTGACAGGGGGCTTAACTATGGCTACACCTTC	CASSADRGLNYGYTF
TRBV6-1	TRBJ1-5	NA	TRBD1	TGTGCCAGCAGGGGACAGGGGGACAATCAGCCCCAGCATTTT	CASRGQGDNQPQHF
TRBV13	TRBJ2-1	many	TRBD1	TGTGCCAGCCGGACAGGGGAGAACAATGAGCAGTTCTTC	CASRTGENNEQFF